These T cell receptor beta chains were read from a single sample in a study of cytomegalovirus exposure and HLA in healthy donors. TCRdb keeps only in-frame clones here, not all; method: immunoSEQ multiplex PCR. The data show about 150,000 clones, with over 60% seen just once and 2.5% to 4% held by the top ten. The sequencing input was PBMCs. All receptors come from a man aged 40-49 years in good health and CMV-seronegative. CDR3s include the opening cysteine and the closing phenylalanine or tryptophan. A D gene is named only where the DNA matches it firmly. Clone size appears in some rows only: once, few, many, or a class for an expanded clone.

d_call	v_call	clone_size	j_call	cdr3_length	cdr3_nt	cdr3_aa
TRBD1	TRBV11-2	NA	TRBJ1-4	14	TGTGCCAGCAGCTACACAGGGGGAGGTGAAAAACTGTTTTTT	CASSYTGGGEKLFF
NA	TRBV7-9	once	TRBJ1-1	12	TGTGCCAGCAGCCGACAGGACACTGAAGCTTTCTTT	CASSRQDTEAFF
TRBD1	TRBV2	NA	TRBJ1-2	13	TGTGCCAGCAGTGAGTACAGGGGCTATGGCTACACCTTC	CASSEYRGYGYTF
TRBD1	TRBV2	NA	TRBJ2-2	15	TGTGCCAGCACCGAATTAATGACAGGGACCGGGGAGCTGTTTTTT	CASTELMTGTGELFF
TRBD1	TRBV7-2	NA	TRBJ1-5	13	TGTGCCAGCAGCTTAGCTTGGGACAGACCCCAGCATTTT	CASSLAWDRPQHF
TRBD2	TRBV9	once	TRBJ2-1	17	TGTGCCAGCAGCGTTTTGGACGGAGCGGGAGTCTACAATGAGCAGTTCTTC	CASSVLDGAGVYNEQFF
TRBD1	TRBV6-4	once	TRBJ1-6	14	TGTGCCAGCAGCCGACAGGGCGCTAATTCACCCCTCCACTTT	CASSRQGANSPLHF
NA	TRBV18	once	TRBJ2-5	13	TGTGCCAGCTCACCCCCCGGTGAAGAGACCCAGTACTTC	CASSPPGEETQYF
NA	TRBV28	once	TRBJ1-2	18	TGTGCCAGCAGTACGTACCGAGGGAGAGTGGAGTATGGGAATGGCTACACCTTC	CASSTYRGRVEYGNGYTF
NA	TRBV5-4	few	TRBJ2-7	13	TGTGCCAGCAGCCCACCCGGGGCCTACGAGCAGTACTTC	CASSPPGAYEQYF
TRBD2	TRBV6-4	once	TRBJ2-3	15	TGTGCCAGCAGTGGGGGGACTAGCGGAGGGAATACGCAGTATTTT	CASSGGTSGGNTQYF
TRBD1	TRBV10-3	NA	TRBJ1-3	15	TGTGCCATCAGTGGTGACAGGGGAACAGGAAACACCATATATTTT	CAISGDRGTGNTIYF
TRBD1	TRBV9	NA	TRBJ2-7	16	TGTGCCAGCAGCGTAGGGGGTGCAGGGGGCGCCTACGAGCAGTACTTC	CASSVGGAGGAYEQYF
NA	TRBV18	once	TRBJ2-4	14	TGTGCCAGCTCCCCCGAGGTAGCCAAAAACATTCAGTACTTC	CASSPEVAKNIQYF
NA	TRBV30	NA	TRBJ1-2	13	TGTGCCTGGAGTGCACAGGGCCCGGGGGGCTACACCTTC	CAWSAQGPGGYTF
TRBD2	TRBV9	NA	TRBJ2-7	13	TGTGCCAGCAGCTTCAGCGGGGGCTACGAGCAGTACTTC	CASSFSGGYEQYF
TRBD1	TRBV10-3	few	TRBJ1-4	15	TGTGCCATCAGTGATCCCAGGGGGACTAATGAAAAACTGTTTTTT	CAISDPRGTNEKLFF
NA	TRBV29-1	NA	TRBJ1-1	13	TGCAGCGTCGGGGGGACCATGAACACTGAAGCTTTCTTT	CSVGGTMNTEAFF
NA	TRBV5-6	NA	TRBJ2-1	12	TGTGCCAGCAGCTTGGAGGGGTATCGAGAGTTCTTC	CASSLEGYREFF
NA	TRBV5-5	NA	TRBJ2-7	16	TGTGCCAGCAGTTATGAACAGGGCGGTGGACCCTACGAGCAGTACTTC	CASSYEQGGGPYEQYF
TRBD1	TRBV29-1	few	TRBJ2-1	15	TGCAGCGTAGCGAGGGGACAGGGCACCTACAATGAGCAGTTCTTC	CSVARGQGTYNEQFF
TRBD1	TRBV6-1	NA	TRBJ1-5	14	TGTGCCAGCAAACTTGGACAGGGCAATCAGCCCCAGCATTTT	CASKLGQGNQPQHF